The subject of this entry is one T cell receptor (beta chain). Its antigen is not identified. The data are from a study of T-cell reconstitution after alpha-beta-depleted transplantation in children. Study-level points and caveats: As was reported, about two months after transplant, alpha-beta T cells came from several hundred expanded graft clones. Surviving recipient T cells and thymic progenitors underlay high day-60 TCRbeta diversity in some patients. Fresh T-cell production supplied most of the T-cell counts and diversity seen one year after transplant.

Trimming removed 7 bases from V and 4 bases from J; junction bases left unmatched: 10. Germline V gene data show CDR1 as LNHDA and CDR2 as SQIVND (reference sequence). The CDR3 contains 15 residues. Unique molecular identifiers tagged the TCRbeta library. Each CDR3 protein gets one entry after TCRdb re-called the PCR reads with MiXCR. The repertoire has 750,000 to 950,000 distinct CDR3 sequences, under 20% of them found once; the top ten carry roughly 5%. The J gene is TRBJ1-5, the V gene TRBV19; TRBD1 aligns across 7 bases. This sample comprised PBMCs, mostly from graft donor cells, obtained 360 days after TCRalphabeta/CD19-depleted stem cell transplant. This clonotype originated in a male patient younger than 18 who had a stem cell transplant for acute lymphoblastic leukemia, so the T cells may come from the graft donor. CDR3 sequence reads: CASMILQGSNQPQHF. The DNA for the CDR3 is TGTGCCAGTATGATCCTACAGGGGTCTAATCAGCCCCAGCATTTT.